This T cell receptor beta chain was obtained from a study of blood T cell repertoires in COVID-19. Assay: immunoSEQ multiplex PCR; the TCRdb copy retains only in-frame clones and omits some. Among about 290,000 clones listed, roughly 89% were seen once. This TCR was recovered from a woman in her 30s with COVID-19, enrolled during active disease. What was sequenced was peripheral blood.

CDR3 sequence reads: CASSNPGQGAVGANVLTF. The CDR3 coding sequence is TGTGCCAGCAGCAACCCGGGACAGGGGGCGGTCGGGGCCAACGTCCTGACTTTC. This chain links TRBV5-4 with TRBJ2-6, with 12 bases that match TRBD1. This CDR3 has 18 residues. The germline CDR1 and CDR2 sequences are SGHNT and YYREEE (reference sequence). V lost 4 bases, J lost 4 bases, and 9 bases stayed unmatched.